The 11 T cell receptor beta chains below all came from one sample that was sequenced in a study of shared clonotypes between healthy human individuals. Sequenced by immunoSEQ multiplex PCR; TCRdb stores in-frame clones only, minus some. The data contain some 2,500,000 clones, roughly 90% of them seen just once; the ten biggest clones take up 0.3% to 0.45%. Sample: naive CD4+ T cells from PBMCs. Subset defined: CD45RA+ positively selected. Source of these receptors: a man aged 18 to 29 in good health. Some clones in this sample may be carry-over from other donors' samples.

As concerns this clone: The same CDR3 arises from other DNA sequences in this sample as well. The chain joins TRBV5-1 to TRBJ2-5; D is unresolved. Germline V gene lookup returns CDR1 SGHRS and CDR2 YFSETQ. Trimming took 0 bases from V and 1 from J, leaving 4 bases between them. The CDR3 is made up of 13 amino acids. This chain's CDR3 is CASSLATQETQYF. The DNA of the CDR3 is TGCGCCAGCAGCTTGGCGACCCAAGAGACCCAGTACTTC.

The J gene is TRBJ2-2, the V gene TRBV12-5, with D perhaps matching TRBD2 (5 bases). This CDR3 comprises 14 residues. The ends were cut back, 7 bases at V and 2 bases at J, with 11 bases in the middle. Germline V gives CDR1 LGHNT, CDR2 FRNRAP. DNA for the CDR3: TGTGCTAGTGCCCTGGACTTCAACACCGGGGAGCTGTTTTTT. Translated: CASALDFNTGELFF.

The rearrangement uses TRBV11-1 and TRBJ2-7, with a possible D match to TRBD1 (6 bases). The V end lost 0 bases, the J end lost 3 bases, and 12 bases lay between the germline ends. Germline lookup yields CDR1 SGHAT and CDR2 FQDESV (reference sequence). This CDR3 comprises 15 residues. In DNA form, the CDR3 reads TGTGCCAGCAGCTTAGCTGGGGGCTTATTCTACGAGCAGTACTTC. Amino acid sequence: CASSLAGGLFYEQYF. The full variable domain, in which reference TRBV11-1 and TRBJ2-7 provide the parts outside the CDR3, is EAEVAQSPRYKITEKSQAVAFWCDPISGHATLYWYRQILGQGPELLVQFQDESVVDDSQLPKDRFSAERLKGVDSTLKIQPAELGDSAMYLCASSLAGGLFYEQYFGPGTRLTVT.

The V gene is TRBV14, the J gene TRBJ2-1; weak D call: TRBD1 (5 bases). This CDR3 contains 15 residues. V lost 1 base and J lost 1, with 8 bases in between. Germline V CDR1 and CDR2: SGHDN, FVKESK. The DNA of the CDR3 is TGTGCCAGCAGCCAAGGTCAGGGTTCCTACAATGAGCAGTTCTTC. It is translated as CASSQGQGSYNEQFF.

This clone was found once. The chain is built from TRBV5-1 and TRBJ2-5; 10 nucleotides agree with TRBD2. The CDR3 spans 17 residues. J was trimmed by 1 base and V by 0 bases; bases with no gene match: 6. The germline CDR1 and CDR2 sequences are SGHRS and YFSETQ. The CDR3: CASSLEPRTSGQETQYF. CDR3 sequence (DNA): TGCGCCAGCAGCTTGGAACCGCGGACTAGCGGCCAAGAGACCCAGTACTTC.

The count of this clone is one. The V gene is TRBV27, the J gene TRBJ2-1; 14 nucleotides agree with TRBD2. The junction had 16 bases not matched to a gene; V was cut back by 7 bases and J by 5 bases. CDR1 and CDR2 from the germline V gene are MNHEY and SMNVEV (reference sequence). The CDR3 extends over 19 amino acids. CDR3 in DNA: TGTGCCAGCACTACTAAAACCGGGACTAGCGGGAGTTTCAACAATGAGCAGTTCTTC. Translated, it gives CASTTKTGTSGSFNNEQFF.

The chain couples TRBV18 to TRBJ2-3; TRBD2 matches 13 bases. The CDR3 spans 17 residues. Unmatched junction bases numbered 7, after V lost 3 bases and J lost 4 bases. Germline assignment: CDR1 KGHSH and CDR2 LQKENI. The CDR3 loop is CASSPRTSGSHADTQYF. The CDR3 region has the DNA TGTGCCAGCTCACCTCGGACTAGCGGGAGCCACGCAGATACGCAGTATTTT.

The J gene is TRBJ2-2, the V gene TRBV28; D uncertain. CDR3 size: 12 residues. Germline assignment: CDR1 MDHEN and CDR2 SYDVKM. Between the trimmed V and J ends, which lost 5 bases and 7 bases, there was a span of 8 bases. CDR3 amino acids: CASSRSLGELFF. The CDR3 bases are TGTGCCAGCAGTCGGAGTCTCGGGGAGCTGTTTTTT.

This chain links TRBV28 with TRBJ2-7, with 9 bases aligning to TRBD2. The V gene's germline CDR1 is MDHEN and CDR2 SYDVKM. The V and J ends lost 2 bases and 2 bases, in that order; junction bases with no gene match: 4. This CDR3 has 15 residues. CDR3 sequence reads: CASSLGAGGTYEQYF. For the CDR3, the DNA is TGTGCCAGCAGTTTAGGGGCGGGAGGGACCTACGAGCAGTACTTC.

The chain is built from TRBV9 and TRBJ1-3; D unresolved. V lost 2 bases, J lost 8 bases, and 14 bases lay in between. The length of the CDR3 is 14 residues. In germline, CDR1 is SGDLS, CDR2 YYNGEE. The CDR3 is CASSVGARVDTIYF. In DNA, the CDR3 is TGTGCCAGCAGCGTCGGAGCTCGCGTGGACACCATATATTTT.

The CDR3 DNA reads as TGTGCCAGCAGCCCAGGACTAGCGGGAGGACGAGACGAGCAGTACTTC. This translates into CASSPGLAGGRDEQYF. This chain connects TRBV11-2 to TRBJ2-7, with 14 bases fitting TRBD2. V dropped 5 bases and J dropped 5; count of bases not matched to a gene: 8. Germline V gives CDR1 SGHAT, CDR2 FQNNGV. CDR3 length equals 16 residues.